This TCR beta chain appears in the sequencing data of a study of beta chain features in type 1 diabetes. Study background: All of the samples together had some 99 million sorted cells examined.

For this clone: Other DNA sequences in this specimen translate into the identical CDR3.

The CDR3 extends over 15 amino acids. Germline V lookup: CDR1 SGDLS, CDR2 YYNGEE. V was trimmed by 5 bases and J by 2 bases, leaving 15 bases between them. The investigators reverse transcribed all of the isolated RNA, so they sequenced expressed TCRB transcripts. The data were produced by immunoSEQ multiplex PCR, yet TCRdb's version contains in-frame clones alone and is incomplete. This table holds 400,000 to 500,000 clones, roughly 14% found once. V usage is TRBV9 and J usage is TRBJ2-3; D gene uncertain. The sequenced material came from naive CD4+ T cells from blood. The clonotype comes from a man aged 30 to 39 in good health. Here the CDR3 DNA reads TGTGCCAGCAGTCCGAGGACCACCCACACAGATACGCAGTATTTT. It specifies CASSPRTTHTDTQYF.